This T cell receptor beta chain was obtained from a study of T-cell reconstitution after alpha-beta-depleted transplantation in children. Notes on the study in general: It was surviving recipient T cells and thymic progenitors that gave some patients high TCRbeta diversity at day 60. About two months after transplant, alpha-beta T cells reportedly came from several hundred expanded graft clones. Diversity and T-cell counts at one year after transplant derived mostly from new T cells.

As it was prepared, the TCRbeta library received unique molecular identifiers. TCRdb re-derived calls from the PCR reads in MiXCR, one entry per CDR3 protein. The table includes more than 5,000 distinct CDR3 sequences, about a sixth detected once. The CDR3 contains 16 residues. With 3 bases removed from V and 5 bases from J, the gap between germline ends came to 20 bases. The germline CDR1 and CDR2 sequences are SGHRS and YFSETQ. This clonotype came up many times. Its target is not known. This chain uses TRBV5-1 with TRBJ2-5; D tentatively reads TRBD1 or TRBD2 (6 bases each). The sequence was obtained from a boy aged 2 to 9 with acute lymphoblastic leukemia, due to receive a stem cell transplant. The material was PBMCs, obtained before TCRalphabeta/CD19-depleted stem cell transplant. As DNA, the CDR3 is TGCGCCAGCAGCTCCGAGGGGGGCCCCACGTGGGAGACCCAGTACTTC. It encodes CASSSEGGPTWETQYF.